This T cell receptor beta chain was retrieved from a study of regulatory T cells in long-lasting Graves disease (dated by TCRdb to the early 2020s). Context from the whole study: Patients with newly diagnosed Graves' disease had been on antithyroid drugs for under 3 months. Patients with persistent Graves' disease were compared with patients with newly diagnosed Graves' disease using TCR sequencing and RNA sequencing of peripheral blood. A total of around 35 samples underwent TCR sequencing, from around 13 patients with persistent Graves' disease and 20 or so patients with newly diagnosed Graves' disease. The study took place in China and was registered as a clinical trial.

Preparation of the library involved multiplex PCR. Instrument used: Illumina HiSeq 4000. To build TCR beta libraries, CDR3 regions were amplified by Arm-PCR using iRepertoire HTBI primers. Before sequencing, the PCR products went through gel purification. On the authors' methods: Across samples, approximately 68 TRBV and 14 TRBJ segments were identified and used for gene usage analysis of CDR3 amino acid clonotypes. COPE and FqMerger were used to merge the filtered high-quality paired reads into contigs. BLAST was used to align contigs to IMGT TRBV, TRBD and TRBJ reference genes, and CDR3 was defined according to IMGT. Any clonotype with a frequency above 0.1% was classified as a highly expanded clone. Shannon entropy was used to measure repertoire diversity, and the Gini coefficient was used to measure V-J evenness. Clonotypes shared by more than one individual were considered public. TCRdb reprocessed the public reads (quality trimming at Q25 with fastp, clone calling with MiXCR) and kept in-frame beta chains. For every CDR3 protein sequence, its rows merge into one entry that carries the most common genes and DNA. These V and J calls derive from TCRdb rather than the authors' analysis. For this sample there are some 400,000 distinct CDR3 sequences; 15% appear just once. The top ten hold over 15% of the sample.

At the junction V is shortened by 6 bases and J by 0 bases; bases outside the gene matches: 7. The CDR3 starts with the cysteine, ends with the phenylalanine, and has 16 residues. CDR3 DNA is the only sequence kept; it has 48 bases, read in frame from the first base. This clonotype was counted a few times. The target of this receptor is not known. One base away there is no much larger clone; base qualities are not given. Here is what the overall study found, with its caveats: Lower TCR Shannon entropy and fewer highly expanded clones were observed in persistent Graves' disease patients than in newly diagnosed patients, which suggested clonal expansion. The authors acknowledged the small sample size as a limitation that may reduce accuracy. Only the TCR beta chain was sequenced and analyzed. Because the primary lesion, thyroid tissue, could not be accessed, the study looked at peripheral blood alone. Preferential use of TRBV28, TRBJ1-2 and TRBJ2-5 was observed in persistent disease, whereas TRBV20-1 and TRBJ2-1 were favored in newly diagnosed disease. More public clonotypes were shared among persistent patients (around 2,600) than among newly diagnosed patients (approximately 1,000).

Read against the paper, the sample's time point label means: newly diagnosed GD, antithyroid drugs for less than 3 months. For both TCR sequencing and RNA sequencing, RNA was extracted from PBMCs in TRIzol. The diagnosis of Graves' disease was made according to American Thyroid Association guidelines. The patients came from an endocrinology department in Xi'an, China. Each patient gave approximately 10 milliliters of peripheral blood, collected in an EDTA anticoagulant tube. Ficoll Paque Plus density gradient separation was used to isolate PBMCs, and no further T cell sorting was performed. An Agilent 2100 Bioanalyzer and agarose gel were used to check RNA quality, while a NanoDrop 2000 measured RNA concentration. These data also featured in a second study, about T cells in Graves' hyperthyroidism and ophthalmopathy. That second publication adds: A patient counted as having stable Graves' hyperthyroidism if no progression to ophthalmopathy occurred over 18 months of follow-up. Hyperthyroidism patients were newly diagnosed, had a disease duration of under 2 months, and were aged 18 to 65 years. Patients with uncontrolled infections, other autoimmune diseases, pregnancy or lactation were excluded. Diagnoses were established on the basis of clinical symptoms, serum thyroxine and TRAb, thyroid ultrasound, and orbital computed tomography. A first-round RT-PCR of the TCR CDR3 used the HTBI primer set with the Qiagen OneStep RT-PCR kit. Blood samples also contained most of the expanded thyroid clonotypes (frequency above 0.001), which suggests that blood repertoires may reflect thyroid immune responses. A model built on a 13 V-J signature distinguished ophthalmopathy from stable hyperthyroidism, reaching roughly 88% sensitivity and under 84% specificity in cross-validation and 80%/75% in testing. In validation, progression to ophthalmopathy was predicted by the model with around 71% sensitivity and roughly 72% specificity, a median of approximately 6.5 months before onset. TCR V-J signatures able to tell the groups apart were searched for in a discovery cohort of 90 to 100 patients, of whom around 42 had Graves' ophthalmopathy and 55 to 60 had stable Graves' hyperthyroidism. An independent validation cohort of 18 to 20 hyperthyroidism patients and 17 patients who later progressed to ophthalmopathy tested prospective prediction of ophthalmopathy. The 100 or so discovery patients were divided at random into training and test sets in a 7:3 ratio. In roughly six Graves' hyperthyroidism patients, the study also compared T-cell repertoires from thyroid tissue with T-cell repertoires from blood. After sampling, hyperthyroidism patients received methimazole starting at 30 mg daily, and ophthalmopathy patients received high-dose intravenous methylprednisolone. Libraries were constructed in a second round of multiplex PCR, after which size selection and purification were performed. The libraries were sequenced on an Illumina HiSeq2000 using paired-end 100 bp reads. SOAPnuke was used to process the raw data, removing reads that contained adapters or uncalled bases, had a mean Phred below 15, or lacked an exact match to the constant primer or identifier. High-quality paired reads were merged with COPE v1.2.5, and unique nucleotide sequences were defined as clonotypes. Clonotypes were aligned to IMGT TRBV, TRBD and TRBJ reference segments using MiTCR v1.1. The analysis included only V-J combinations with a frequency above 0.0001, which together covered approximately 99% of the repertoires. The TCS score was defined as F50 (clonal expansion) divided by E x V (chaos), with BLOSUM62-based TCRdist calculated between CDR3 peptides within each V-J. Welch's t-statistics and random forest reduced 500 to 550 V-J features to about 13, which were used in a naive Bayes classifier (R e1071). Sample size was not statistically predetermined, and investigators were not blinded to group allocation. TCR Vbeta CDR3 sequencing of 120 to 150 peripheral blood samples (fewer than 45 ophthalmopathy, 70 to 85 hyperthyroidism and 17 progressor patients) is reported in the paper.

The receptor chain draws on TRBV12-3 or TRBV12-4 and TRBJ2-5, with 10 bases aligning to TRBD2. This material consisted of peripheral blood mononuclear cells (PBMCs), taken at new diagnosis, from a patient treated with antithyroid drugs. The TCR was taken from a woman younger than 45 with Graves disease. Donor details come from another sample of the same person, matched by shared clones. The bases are TGTGCCAGCAGCCAGACAGGACTAGCGGACCAAGAGACCCAGTACTTC. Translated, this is CASSQTGLADQETQYF.